Each of the 29 T cell receptor beta chains below was sequenced from the same sample in a study of cytomegalovirus exposure and HLA in healthy donors. PCR involved 60 Vbeta and 13 Jbeta primers. Clones were sequenced by immunoSEQ multiplex PCR, and TCRdb holds only the in-frame ones, with some missing. This table holds some 120,000 clones, less than 80% found once. Source material: PBMCs. The receptor source for this set is a man aged 35 to 55 in good health and CMV-seropositive.

V and J are TRBV7-6 and TRBJ2-5; TRBD1 is a possible D gene (5 bases). The germline CDR1 and CDR2 sequences are SGHVS and FNYEAQ. The CDR3 totals 14 residues. V was clipped by 2 bases and J by 3 bases, with 10 bases between them. CDR3: CASSLIRGEETQYF. As DNA, the CDR3 is TGTGCCAGCAGCTTAATTAGGGGCGAAGAGACCCAGTACTTC. The full variable domain, in which reference TRBV7-6 and TRBJ2-5 provide the parts outside the CDR3, is GAGVSQSPRYKVTKRGQDVALRCDPISGHVSLYWYRQALGQGPEFLTYFNYEAQQDKSGLPNDRFSAERPEGSISTLTIQRTEQRDSAMYRCASSLIRGEETQYFGPGTRLLVL.

The rearrangement joins TRBV4-1 to TRBJ2-3; a weak D match, TRBD2 (6 bases). This CDR3 is built from 17 residues. V was trimmed by 3 bases and J by 0 bases, leaving 16 bases between them. The V gene's germline CDR1 is MGHRA and CDR2 YSYEKL. Here the CDR3 DNA reads TGCGCCAGCAGCCACATAGGTAGGGGACTTAGCACAGATACGCAGTATTTT. It translates to CASSHIGRGLSTDTQYF.

This chain links TRBV5-1 with TRBJ2-3; 9 nucleotides agree with TRBD2. V was pared by 4 bases and J by 5 bases, with 8 bases of the junction left unmatched. This CDR3 has 15 residues. Germline V gene sequence: CDR1 SGHRS, CDR2 YFSETQ. CDR3: CASSALAGIIDTQYF. CDR3 DNA: TGCGCCAGCAGCGCCCTAGCGGGAATCATAGATACGCAGTATTTT.

The chain carries TRBV29-1 and TRBJ2-5; possible D gene TRBD2, 6 bases. The assigned J gene may be wrong: the sequence end matches TRBJ2-7 better. This CDR3 contains 14 residues. Germline values: CDR1 SQVTM, CDR2 ANQGSEA. In DNA, the CDR3 is TGCAGCGTTGAACTGGCGGGGAGATCCTACGAGCAGTACTTC. Protein product: CSVELAGRSYEQYF.

This rearrangement joins TRBV4-1 to TRBJ2-1, with 7 bases fitting TRBD2. With 0 bases clipped from V and 8 bases from J, the junction kept 10 bases outside the gene matches. CDR1 is MGHRA, CDR2 YSYEKL, per germline. The CDR3 sequence is 16 residues long. The CDR3 region has the DNA TGCGCCAGCAGCCAAGAGGGACTGGCGGGGGTTGATGAGCAGTTCTTC. This sequence encodes CASSQEGLAGVDEQFF.

The chain joins TRBV9 to TRBJ1-3, with 8 bases lining up with TRBD1. The length of the CDR3 is 15 residues. CDR1 is SGDLS, CDR2 YYNGEE, per germline. V lost 2 bases and J lost 0; bases outside the gene matches: 1. CDR3 in DNA: TGTGCCAGCAGCGTTACAGGGGGCTCTGGAAACACCATATATTTT. It translates to CASSVTGGSGNTIYF.

The chain has TRBV5-1 and TRBJ2-1, with TRBD2 matching over 9 bases. V was pared by 5 bases and J by 6 bases, with 9 bases of the junction left unmatched. This CDR3 contains 15 residues. Germline CDR1 SGHRS, CDR2 YFSETQ. The CDR3 here is CASRRGTSLFNEQFF. CDR3 DNA: TGCGCCAGCAGGCGGGGGACTAGCCTCTTCAATGAGCAGTTCTTC.

This clone was found a few times. CDR3 sequence reads: CASTPPGESGGYFSYEQYF. The DNA for the CDR3 is TGTGCCAGCACCCCCCCGGGGGAAAGCGGGGGATACTTCTCCTACGAGCAGTACTTC. The V and J genes are TRBV6-9 and TRBJ2-7; the match to TRBD2 covers 8 bases. The ends lost 7 bases at V and 0 bases at J; junction bases unmatched: 20. Germline V gene data show CDR1 as MNHGY and CDR2 as SVAAGI. The CDR3 runs to 19 residues.

For this clone: Other nucleotide sequences in the sample specify the same CDR3. The DNA of the CDR3 is TGTGCCAGCAGCTTAGGGCAGAACTATGGCTACACCTTC. Translating it yields CASSLGQNYGYTF. The chain links TRBV7-9 to TRBJ1-2, with D unclear. V lost 1 base to trimming and J lost 2 bases, with 5 bases between them. This CDR3 has 13 amino acids. Looked up from germline, CDR1 is SEHNR and CDR2 is FQNEAQ (reference sequence).

This clone showed up just a few times. The chain couples TRBV28 to TRBJ1-2; D may be TRBD1 (5 bases). CDR1 is MDHEN and CDR2 is SYDVKM in the germline V gene. The CDR3 has 13 residues. The V end lost 5 bases, the J end lost 6 bases, and 13 bases lay between the germline ends. The CDR3 nucleotides are TGTGCCAGCAGTACCGGGACTATGAATGGCTACACCTTC. Its translation is CASSTGTMNGYTF.

The chain employs TRBV28 and TRBJ1-3; tentative D call: TRBD1 (6 bases). This CDR3 spans 15 amino acids. With 4 bases removed from V and 6 bases from J, the gap between germline ends came to 16 bases. Looked up from germline, CDR1 is MDHEN and CDR2 is SYDVKM. The CDR3 here is CASSSPAGELNTIYF. The CDR3 DNA sequence: TGTGCCAGCAGTTCCCCGGCAGGGGAGTTAAACACCATATATTTT.

The J gene is TRBJ1-1, the V gene TRBV28; D gene uncertain. The CDR3 contains 14 residues. The germline V gene encodes CDR1 MDHEN and CDR2 SYDVKM. Deletions cut 5 bases from V and 1 base from J, with 11 bases between. Here the CDR3 DNA reads TGTGCCAGCAGTCCACGGTACCAGAACACTGAAGCTTTCTTT. Protein sequence: CASSPRYQNTEAFF.

The J gene is TRBJ1-4, the V gene TRBV19, with 7 bases aligning to TRBD1. With V trimmed by 3 bases and J by 6 bases, 10 bases remained unmatched. The CDR3 sequence is 16 residues long. Germline CDR1 is LNHDA and CDR2 is SQIVND (reference sequence). CDR3 protein: CASSISTGQLHEKLFF. The DNA of the CDR3 is TGTGCCAGTAGTATTAGTACGGGACAGCTCCATGAAAAACTGTTTTTT.

The rearrangement uses TRBV18 and TRBJ2-1, with a possible D match to TRBD2 (5 bases). The V and J ends lost 3 bases and 8 bases respectively, with 14 bases between them. The germline CDR1 and CDR2 sequences are KGHSH and LQKENI. The CDR3 length is 14 residues. CDR3 region: CASSPQGGNDEQFF. The CDR3 coding sequence is TGTGCCAGCTCACCTCAAGGAGGCAATGATGAGCAGTTCTTC.

This chain joins TRBV5-4 and TRBJ2-1; no firm D call. Trimming left V 3 bases short and J 2 bases short, with 9 bases between. The CDR3 runs 14 residues. In germline, CDR1 is SGHNT, CDR2 YYREEE (reference sequence). CDR3 sequence: CASSYSPTYNEQFF. CDR3 bases: TGTGCCAGCAGCTATAGCCCCACCTACAATGAGCAGTTCTTC. Filled out from reference TRBV5-4 and TRBJ2-1, the complete variable domain reads ETGVTQSPTHLIKTRGQQVTLRCSSQSGHNTVSWYQQALGQGPQFIFQYYREEENGRGNFPPRFSGLQFPNYSSELNVNALELDDSALYLCASSYSPTYNEQFFGPGTRLTVL.

This chain joins TRBV10-1 and TRBJ2-7, with 7 bases aligning to TRBD1. CDR1 is WNHNN and CDR2 is SYGVQD in the germline V gene (reference sequence). V was clipped by 3 bases and J by 2 bases; unmatched bases: 4. The CDR3 consists of 14 residues. The CDR3 region is CASSESRGTYEQYF. The DNA of the CDR3 is TGCGCCAGCAGTGAATCCAGGGGGACCTACGAGCAGTACTTC.

The V call is TRBV5-8, the J call TRBJ1-1, with D perhaps TRBD1 (5 bases). This CDR3 has 13 amino acids. Germline V gives CDR1 SGHTS, CDR2 YDEGEE. Trimming removed 0 bases from V and 7 bases from J, with 10 bases in between. The CDR3 bases are TGTGCCAGCAGCTTGGCCTGGGGCAGTGAAGCTTTCTTT. Protein product: CASSLAWGSEAFF.

The chain couples TRBV28 to TRBJ2-1, with 7 bases aligning to TRBD1. This CDR3 has 17 residues. Trimming removed 4 bases from V and 5 bases from J; junction bases left unmatched: 14. Per germline, CDR1 MDHEN and CDR2 SYDVKM. CDR3 amino acids: CASSSKSRGWGDNEQFF. The CDR3 DNA reads as TGTGCCAGCAGTTCTAAGTCCAGGGGGTGGGGAGACAATGAGCAGTTCTTC. The whole variable domain, remainder taken from reference TRBV28 and TRBJ2-1, is DVKVTQSSRYLVKRTGEKVFLECVQDMDHENMFWYRQDPGLGLRLIYFSYDVKMKEKGDIPEGYSVSREKKERFSLILESASTNQTSMYLCASSSKSRGWGDNEQFFGPGTRLTVL.

The chain joins TRBV11-3 to TRBJ2-2; TRBD1 matches at 8 bases. The V gene end was trimmed by 4 bases and the J gene end by 4 bases; junction bases not matched to a gene: 8. Germline V gene sequence: CDR1 SGHNT, CDR2 YENEEA. This CDR3 region has 16 residues. The CDR3 nucleotides read TGTGCCAGCAGCTCAAGGGGGACAGGAGTCACCGGGGAGCTGTTTTTT. Amino acids: CASSSRGTGVTGELFF.

CDR3 bases: TGCGCCAGCAGCCCGTACTCCGGGGCAGGGGGAACGGAAGGCTACACCTTC. This codes for CASSPYSGAGGTEGYTF. This chain uses TRBV5-1 with TRBJ1-2, with 7 bases aligning to TRBD1. CDR3 length equals 17 residues. The V gene's germline CDR1 is SGHRS and CDR2 YFSETQ. J gave up 8 bases and V 4 bases, and 20 bases lay outside the gene matches. Filled out from reference TRBV5-1 and TRBJ1-2, the complete variable domain reads KAGVTQTPRYLIKTRGQQVTLSCSPISGHRSVSWYQQTPGQGLQFLFEYFSETQRNKGNFPGRFSGRQFSNSRSEMNVSTLELGDSALYLCASSPYSGAGGTEGYTFGSGTRLTVV.

The chain combines TRBV7-2 with TRBJ2-7; 11 bases line up with TRBD2. Per the germline V gene, CDR1 is SGHTA and CDR2 is FQGNSA. The junction had 6 bases not matched to a gene; V was cut back by 5 bases and J by 6 bases. The CDR3 runs 14 residues. The chain's CDR3 is CASSPTSGKGEQYF. In DNA form, the CDR3 reads TGTGCCAGCAGCCCGACTAGCGGGAAAGGCGAGCAGTACTTC. Using reference TRBV7-2 and TRBJ2-7 for the parts outside the CDR3, the full variable domain is GAGVSQSPSNKVTEKGKDVELRCDPISGHTALYWYRQSLGQGLEFLIYFQGNSAPDKSGLPSDRFSAERTGGSVSTLTIQRTQQEDSAVYLCASSPTSGKGEQYFGPGTRLTVT.

This clone was picked up one time. J is TRBJ2-7 and V is TRBV18, with 7 nucleotides matching TRBD2. J gave up 3 bases and V 3 bases, and 2 bases lay outside the gene matches. Germline values: CDR1 KGHSH, CDR2 LQKENI. CDR3 length equals 13 residues. CDR3 sequence reads: CASSPREGYEQYF. CDR3 nucleotides: TGTGCCAGCTCACCGAGGGAGGGCTACGAGCAGTACTTC. The full variable domain, with the rest looked up from reference TRBV18 and TRBJ2-7, is NAGVMQNPRHLVRRRGQEARLRCSPMKGHSHVYWYRQLPEEGLKFMVYLQKENIIDESGMPKERFSAEFPKEGPSILRIQQVVRGDSAAYFCASSPREGYEQYFGPGTRLTVT.

The J gene is TRBJ2-5, the V gene TRBV28, with TRBD2 matching over 11 bases. Germline trimming cut 4 bases from V and 4 bases from J; bases unmatched to any gene: 11. The CDR3 is made up of 17 amino acids. Germline lookup yields CDR1 MDHEN and CDR2 SYDVKM. The CDR3 bases are TGTGCCAGCAGTTGGGTAGCGGGGGGGCAGGCTGGAGAGACCCAGTACTTC. Protein: CASSWVAGGQAGETQYF.

The V gene is TRBV10-3, the J gene TRBJ2-3; TRBD2 aligns across 9 bases. Germline V gene lookup returns CDR1 ENHRY and CDR2 SYGVKD. This CDR3 has 14 amino acids. V gave up 3 bases and J gave up 6 bases; unmatched junction bases: 4. The CDR3 sequence: CAISDGREGDTQYF. The CDR3 bases are TGTGCCATCAGTGACGGGCGGGAGGGGGATACGCAGTATTTT.

V usage is TRBV27 and J usage is TRBJ1-2, with 8 bases identical to TRBD1. Per the germline V gene, CDR1 is MNHEY and CDR2 is SMNVEV (reference sequence). Losses at the gene ends were 3 bases for V and 8 bases for J; bases not matched to a gene: 14. The length of the CDR3 is 16 residues. The CDR3 region is CASSFWTGNALGGYTF. The CDR3 bases are TGTGCCAGCAGTTTTTGGACAGGGAATGCCCTCGGGGGCTACACCTTC.

This clone has just a few counts. The rearrangement links TRBV28 to TRBJ2-2, with TRBD1 matching over 7 bases. The germline gives CDR1 MDHEN, CDR2 SYDVKM. The CDR3 contains 12 residues. After removal of 6 bases from V and 7 bases from J, the junction contained 2 bases not matched to a gene. DNA of the CDR3: TGTGCCAGCAGCCGGACAGGCGGGGAGCTGTTTTTT. Amino acids: CASSRTGGELFF.

The chain joins TRBV19 to TRBJ2-4, with TRBD2 matching 10 bases. The CDR3 has 15 amino acids. The ends lost 1 base at V and 3 bases at J; junction bases unmatched: 0. CDR1 and CDR2 from the germline V gene are LNHDA and SQIVND (reference sequence). The CDR3 region is CASSIGTSGKNIQYF. CDR3 in DNA: TGTGCCAGTAGTATAGGGACTAGCGGCAAAAACATTCAGTACTTC.

The gene calls are TRBV30 and TRBJ1-5; 8 bases agree with TRBD1. Germline trimming cut 2 bases from V and 0 bases from J; bases unmatched to any gene: 3. Germline V gene sequence: CDR1 GTSNPN, CDR2 SVGIG (reference sequence). CDR3 length equals 15 residues. CDR3 nucleotides: TGTGCCTGGAGTATGGACAGGGTTAGCAATCAGCCCCAGCATTTT. It yields the protein CAWSMDRVSNQPQHF.

This clone was counted a few times. This chain connects TRBV5-1 to TRBJ2-1; 10 bases map to TRBD2. The length of the CDR3 is 15 residues. Losses at the gene ends were 0 bases for V and 10 bases for J; bases not matched to a gene: 7. The germline CDR1 and CDR2 sequences are SGHRS and YFSETQ. DNA for the CDR3: TGCGCCAGCAGCTTGGGAGGTAGCGGGAGGATAGAGCAGTTCTTC. Protein sequence: CASSLGGSGRIEQFF.